This TCR beta chain appears in the sequencing data of a study of identical twins (dated by TCRdb to about 2016). Describing the broader study: To test whether fetal clonotypes persist, the study used deep sequencing on TCR alpha and beta repertoires from monozygotic twins, unrelated adults of various ages, and cord blood. To rule out contamination, replicate twin experiments were performed at different times with different library preparation protocols.

This clonotype was observed at least ten times. Its recognized antigen is unknown. Base qualities are not recorded, but no much larger clone differs from it by a single base. The research as a whole found: Fewer insertions were carried by abundant cord blood beta clonotypes, a similar but weaker trend appeared in young adult naive repertoires, and no such trend appeared in memory repertoires. A weaker excess of twin sharing was found in beta out-of-frame sequences because the signal-to-noise ratio was lowered by fewer shared sequences. Conclusions relied on cross-sectional statistical analysis, since the same donors could not be followed over many years. Out-of-frame TCR alpha sequences shared between twins showed an excess of low generation-probability sequences compared with coincidental sharing between unrelated individuals. Invariant T cells such as MAIT and iNKT could partly confound zero-insertion analyses, although diverse VJ usage argued against such confounding for most clonotypes. In monozygotic twins, out-of-frame TCR alpha sharing was systematically underestimated by recombination models, although the models agreed with sharing between unrelated individuals.

Only healthy Caucasian donors were included. Three pairs of female monozygotic twins, all aged about 18 to 30 years, were included in the twin cohort. Miltenyi CD45RO+ enrichment and human naive T-cell isolation kits were used to isolate memory (CD45RO+) and naive T cells from PBMC. To prepare the library, 5' RACE was applied. The instrument was an Illumina HiSeq 2000. A universal primer binding site was introduced by template switching, and a unique molecular identifier was present in the final cDNA, enabling accurate counting of TCR cDNA molecules. Specific primers in the conserved constant-segment region were used to synthesize first-strand cDNA for the TCR alpha and beta chains. To control for contamination, every cDNA library was double barcoded, receiving both a SMART-Mk sample barcode and Illumina barcodes. TruSeq adapter sequences along with Illumina sample barcodes were introduced in two successive PCR steps. The Illumina HiSeq platform was used with custom primers to sequence TCR alpha and beta cDNA libraries. Per the source publication's procedure: Unique molecular identifiers were extracted from raw reads with MiGEC, and CDR3 positions were determined with MiXCR. For each individual, recombination models were inferred using an EM algorithm with the repgenHMM and IGoR tools. The analysis of shared clonotypes was done with the tcR package in R, with sharing normalized by the product of cloneset sizes. To study raw recombination free of thymic and clonal selection effects, out-of-frame nonproductive sequences were analyzed. TCRdb trimmed the raw reads at Q25, called clones with MiXCR and kept productive beta chains. Each entry merges the rows of one CDR3 protein and shows their most common DNA and genes. The V and J calls, along with clone size, are taken from TCRdb and not from the paper's own processing. The sample records a few hundred thousand distinct CDR3 sequences, about 13% of which are singletons. The ten largest make up 3.5% to 4.5% of the sample.

From the germline V gene, CDR1 is SGHRS and CDR2 is YFSETQ. The CDR3 spans 14 residues, from the cysteine through the phenylalanine. Just CDR3 DNA is preserved here, 42 bases in frame from base 1. V lost 0 bases and J lost 3 bases; the stretch between them is 9 bases long. These data were likewise used in another study, on yellow fever vaccine responses in identical twins. The second study, in turn, reports: The authors reported that the T cell response to vaccination in identical twins appeared partly convergent and partly personalized. In the study, vaccine-responding T cell clones were precisely tracked in identical twins.

The receptor comes from a woman under 30 in good health. The V and J segments used are TRBV5-1 and TRBJ1-2; D gene: possibly TRBD1, on 5 matching bases. The sample was memory (CD45RO+) T cells sorted from blood. Sample cell subset or site, as interpreted from the label and publication: CD45RO+ enriched T cells. The DNA is TGCGCCAGCAGCTTGGACGGGACGGACTATGGCTACACCTTC. This translates into CASSLDGTDYGYTF.